One and the same sample provided the 15 T cell receptor beta chains below, sequenced in a study of CD8 T cells in Susac syndrome. Random hexamers were used to reverse transcribe the RNA input (about 0.5 to 1 ug). A single record per CDR3 protein comes from TCRdb applying MiXCR to the immunoSEQ multiplex PCR reads. Here the sample spans about 180,000 distinct CDR3 sequences, roughly 94% being singletons. Sequences were obtained from CD4+ T cells from PBMCs. These receptors were obtained from a human donor with Susac syndrome.

In its sample, this clonotype was seen once. This sequence joins TRBV4-2 and TRBJ2-5; TRBD1 might be the D (7 bases). CDR3 size: 15 residues. V gave up 0 bases and J gave up 4 bases, with 12 bases separating them. CDR1 is LGHNA and CDR2 is YNFKEQ in the germline V gene. The CDR3 sequence: CASSQDQGGLETQYF. Here the CDR3 DNA reads TGTGCCAGCAGCCAAGATCAGGGGGGACTAGAGACCCAGTACTTC.

The J gene is TRBJ2-5, the V gene TRBV9; unclear D gene. Germline lookup yields CDR1 SGDLS and CDR2 YYNGEE. Between the trimmed V and J ends, which lost 0 bases and 4 bases, there was a span of 13 bases. The CDR3 is made up of 15 amino acids. This CDR3 is CASSVGTDLRETQYF. The CDR3, as DNA: TGTGCCAGCAGCGTAGGCACGGACCTAAGAGAGACCCAGTACTTC.

The table lists this clonotype with a count of one. The rearrangement links TRBV20-1 to TRBJ1-1; D is ambiguous. Trimming left V 7 bases short and J 4 bases short, with 13 bases between. The CDR3 consists of 12 residues. Germline V gene lookup returns CDR1 DFQATT and CDR2 SNEGSKA (reference sequence). The CDR3 DNA reads as TGCAGTGTCTTTTGGCCCCCCACTGAAGCTTTCTTT. Amino acid sequence: CSVFWPPTEAFF.

The chain joins TRBV18 to TRBJ1-2; tentative D call: TRBD1 (5 bases). V was pared by 3 bases and J by 3 bases, with 17 bases between. CDR3 length: 16 residues. Per germline, CDR1 KGHSH and CDR2 LQKENI. The CDR3 here is CASSPKGLSTDYGYTF. In nucleotides, the CDR3 is TGTGCCAGCTCACCTAAGGGACTTTCGACCGACTATGGCTACACCTTC.

V gene TRBV28 combines with J gene TRBJ1-2; 7 nucleotides align to TRBD1. Germline V gives CDR1 MDHEN, CDR2 SYDVKM. The ends lost 3 bases at V and 7 bases at J; junction bases unmatched: 14. The CDR3 runs 16 residues. The CDR3 DNA is TGTGCCAGCAGTTTGGTGGACAGGACCTTTTCTGGTGGCTACACCTTC. Protein: CASSLVDRTFSGGYTF.

The rearrangement links TRBV5-1 to TRBJ2-3, with TRBD2 identical over 10 bases. CDR1 is SGHRS and CDR2 is YFSETQ in the germline V gene. The CDR3 loop spans 16 amino acids. The J segment lost 0 bases and the V segment lost 4 bases, leaving 5 bases of the junction unmatched. In nucleotides, the CDR3 is TGCGCCAGCAGCATTAGGACTAGCGGAAGCACAGATACGCAGTATTTT. Translation: CASSIRTSGSTDTQYF.

This chain connects TRBV27 to TRBJ1-2, with D maybe TRBD1 (6 bases). With 6 bases removed from V and 5 bases from J, the gap between germline ends came to 13 bases. The CDR3 has 13 residues. The germline V gene encodes CDR1 MNHEY and CDR2 SMNVEV (reference sequence). This chain's CDR3 is CASRPTGGYGYTF. The CDR3 region has the DNA TGTGCCAGCAGACCGACAGGAGGGTATGGCTACACCTTC.

This clonotype was detected once. The chain joins TRBV10-3 to TRBJ2-1; 11 bases map to TRBD2. Per the germline V gene, CDR1 is ENHRY and CDR2 is SYGVKD. The CDR3 is 17 residues long. J gave up 7 bases and V 3 bases, and 11 bases lay outside the gene matches. CDR3 protein: CAISDPLAGGRKNEQFF. Written as DNA, the CDR3 is TGTGCCATCAGTGACCCCCTAGCGGGAGGCCGTAAGAATGAGCAGTTCTTC.

This chain links TRBV11-3 with TRBJ2-1; 11 bases fit TRBD1. This CDR3 spans 14 amino acids. Germline trimming cut 3 bases from V and 6 bases from J; bases unmatched to any gene: 1. CDR1 SGHNT and CDR2 YENEEA come from the germline V gene. The CDR3 spells CASSLGQGVNEQFF. The CDR3 DNA follows: TGTGCCAGCAGCTTGGGACAGGGGGTCAATGAGCAGTTCTTC.

This rearrangement joins TRBV30 to TRBJ1-1; D may be TRBD1 (6 bases). The ends were cut back, 4 bases at V and 0 bases at J, with 9 bases in the middle. The germline V gene encodes CDR1 GTSNPN and CDR2 SVGIG (reference sequence). This CDR3 spans 13 amino acids. The CDR3 DNA follows: TGTGCCTGGAACAGGGTTATGAACACTGAAGCTTTCTTT. This sequence encodes CAWNRVMNTEAFF.

The rearrangement joins TRBV9 to TRBJ1-6; D remains ambiguous. Germline CDR1 reads SGDLS; CDR2 reads YYNGEE. Trimming left V 1 base short and J 7 bases short, with 12 bases between. The CDR3 is 15 amino acids. In DNA, the CDR3 is TGTGCCAGCAGCGTATCATTTGGGAGCAATTCACCCCTCCACTTT. This gives the protein CASSVSFGSNSPLHF. Using reference TRBV9 and TRBJ1-6 for the parts outside the CDR3, the full variable domain is DSGVTQTPKHLITATGQRVTLRCSPRSGDLSVYWYQQSLDQGLQFLIQYYNGEERAKGNILERFSAQQFPDLHSELNLSSLELGDSALYFCASSVSFGSNSPLHFGNGTRLTVT.

This clonotype has a single count. The chain combines TRBV20-1 with TRBJ2-3; TRBD2 agrees at 9 bases. This CDR3 contains 15 residues. The trim removed 6 bases at V and 0 bases at J, leaving 7 bases unmatched. Germline V gene sequence: CDR1 DFQATT, CDR2 SNEGSKA (reference sequence). The DNA of the CDR3 is TGCAGTGCCACAGCCGGGACTAGCAGCACAGATACGCAGTATTTT. Amino acids: CSATAGTSSTDTQYF.

The CDR3 sequence is CSRPWGTRGCEQYF. CDR3 in DNA: TGCAGCCGACCTTGGGGGACTAGGGGTTGCGAGCAGTACTTC. The V and J genes are TRBV29-1 and TRBJ2-7; 8 nucleotides agree with TRBD2. With 8 bases clipped from V and 6 bases from J, the junction kept 15 bases outside the gene matches. The CDR3 is made up of 14 amino acids. Germline assignment: CDR1 SQVTM and CDR2 ANQGSEA.

V gene TRBV28 combines with J gene TRBJ1-4; D is unresolved. The CDR3 runs 15 residues. CDR1 is MDHEN and CDR2 is SYDVKM in the germline V gene. V lost 2 bases, J lost 0 bases, and 7 bases lay in between. The CDR3 sequence: CASSLVLATNEKLFF. CDR3 nucleotide sequence: TGTGCCAGCAGTTTAGTCCTCGCAACTAATGAAAAACTGTTTTTT.

CDR3 DNA sequence: TGCGCCAGCAGTCTACAGGGGGCGCAGGGTCAGCCCCAGCATTTT. Protein sequence: CASSLQGAQGQPQHF. The gene calls are TRBV5-1 and TRBJ1-5; 9 nucleotides agree with TRBD1. Germline CDR1 is SGHRS and CDR2 is YFSETQ. The length of the CDR3 is 15 residues. V lost 5 bases to trimming and J lost 6 bases; unmatched junction nucleotides: 9.